One sample yielded the 25 T cell receptor beta chains listed below, sequenced in a study of technical replicates of blood from a handful of donors. The assay was immunoSEQ multiplex PCR, and TCRdb's table has in-frame clones only and misses some. The sample yields roughly 85,000 clones, about 94% seen once. Sample: T cells isolated from PBMCs. These receptors all come from a human donor in good health.

The CDR3: CASSPLTGLKRGEQYF. The CDR3 region has the DNA TGTGCCAGCAGTCCCCTGACAGGACTGAAAAGGGGGGAGCAGTACTTC. V is TRBV28 and J is TRBJ2-7, with D possibly being TRBD1 (6 bases). This CDR3 has 16 residues. Germline CDR1 and CDR2: MDHEN and SYDVKM. V was clipped by 5 bases and J by 7 bases, with 24 bases between them.

The chain recombines TRBV28 with TRBJ1-2, with 10 bases fitting TRBD1. Germline V gives CDR1 MDHEN, CDR2 SYDVKM. V lost 5 bases to trimming and J lost 4 bases; unmatched junction nucleotides: 10. CDR3 size: 16 residues. This CDR3 reads CASSRLDRGLPYGYTF. In DNA, the CDR3 is TGTGCCAGCAGTCGACTAGACAGGGGGCTTCCCTATGGCTACACCTTC.

The genes are TRBV19 and TRBJ2-5, with TRBD1 identical over 7 bases. CDR3 size: 16 residues. Germline V CDR1 and CDR2: LNHDA, SQIVND (reference sequence). Unmatched junction bases numbered 15, after V lost 6 bases and J lost 5 bases. DNA for the CDR3: TGTGCCAGTAGGGGTAGGGGGACAGTGAGGGCGGAGACCCAGTACTTC. It codes for CASRGRGTVRAETQYF.

The gene calls are TRBV4-1 and TRBJ1-5; no clear D gene. Looked up from germline, CDR1 is MGHRA and CDR2 is YSYEKL. The CDR3 sequence is 15 residues long. With 4 bases removed from V and 3 bases from J, the gap between germline ends came to 13 bases. The CDR3 spells CASSRFPGFNQPQHF. In nucleotides, the CDR3 is TGCGCCAGCAGCCGCTTTCCGGGTTTCAATCAGCCCCAGCATTTT.

This chain connects TRBV9 to TRBJ2-1; D may be TRBD2 (6 bases). The ends were cut back, 8 bases at V and 0 bases at J, with 9 bases in the middle. Germline assignment: CDR1 SGDLS and CDR2 YYNGEE. This CDR3 has 13 residues. As DNA, the CDR3 is TGTGCCAGTCGGGGGAGCTCCTACAATGAGCAGTTCTTC. This sequence encodes CASRGSSYNEQFF.

The V and J genes are TRBV5-6 and TRBJ2-2, with unresolved D. The CDR3 length is 13 residues. CDR1 is SGHDT, CDR2 YYEEEE, per germline. Trimming pared 0 bases from V and 6 bases from J, leaving 6 bases between. CDR3 sequence reads: CASSLVSAGELFF. The CDR3 DNA follows: TGTGCCAGCAGCTTGGTATCGGCCGGGGAGCTGTTTTTT.

J is TRBJ2-2 and V is TRBV5-4, with 9 bases identical to TRBD1. Per the germline V gene, CDR1 is SGHNT and CDR2 is YYREEE (reference sequence). The V segment lost 3 bases and the J segment 1 base; nucleotides outside the gene matches: 1. CDR3 length: 15 residues. CDR3 in amino acids: CASSWGQGNTGELFF. The CDR3 DNA reads TGTGCCAGCAGCTGGGGACAGGGGAACACCGGGGAGCTGTTTTTT.

The count of this clone is one. The rearrangement links TRBV19 to TRBJ2-7; 11 nucleotides line up with TRBD2. Germline CDR1 reads LNHDA; CDR2 reads SQIVND (reference sequence). Trimming removed 6 bases from V and 2 bases from J; junction bases left unmatched: 3. The CDR3 covers 14 residues. CDR3 in amino acids: CASSRSGGAYEQYF. DNA of the CDR3: TGTGCCAGTAGCCGTAGCGGGGGGGCCTACGAGCAGTACTTC.

This clone has only one observation. The V call is TRBV5-4, the J call TRBJ2-1, with TRBD2 identical over 7 bases. The V and J ends lost 2 bases and 7 bases, in that order; junction bases with no gene match: 9. The CDR3 is 15 residues long. Germline V lookup: CDR1 SGHNT, CDR2 YYREEE (reference sequence). The CDR3 here is CASSFGGELLNEQFF. CDR3 nucleotide sequence: TGTGCCAGCAGCTTTGGGGGGGAGCTGTTGAATGAGCAGTTCTTC.

The J gene is TRBJ2-7, the V gene TRBV7-8, with no clear D. The CDR3 runs 19 residues. The V gene's germline CDR1 is SGHVS and CDR2 FQNEAQ. Trimming removed 3 bases at V and 0 bases at J, with 24 bases between. In nucleotides, the CDR3 is TGTGCCAGCAGCTTCTCGAGGTTAAGTGCCCGAACAAGCTCCTACGAGCAGTACTTC. It yields the protein CASSFSRLSARTSSYEQYF.

This rearrangement joins TRBV5-1 to TRBJ1-4; possibly TRBD1 for D (5 bases). The CDR3 extends over 18 amino acids. The V and J ends lost 1 base and 2 bases respectively, with 18 bases between them. Germline lookup yields CDR1 SGHRS and CDR2 YFSETQ. CDR3 amino acids: CASSLTIRGRGTNEKLFF. Here the CDR3 DNA reads TGCGCCAGCAGCTTGACGATAAGGGGCCGCGGCACTAATGAAAAACTGTTTTTT.

This clone came up once. This rearrangement joins TRBV18 to TRBJ1-2, with TRBD1 matching over 7 bases. CDR3 size: 15 residues. The germline V gene encodes CDR1 KGHSH and CDR2 LQKENI. Trimming at V came to 3 bases and at J to 3 bases, leaving 7 bases not matched to a gene. This chain's CDR3 is CASSPADRTDYGYTF. CDR3 in DNA: TGTGCCAGCTCACCGGCGGACAGGACCGACTATGGCTACACCTTC.

The J gene is TRBJ2-2, the V gene TRBV9; tentatively, D is TRBD2 (6 bases). Trimming pared 0 bases from V and 2 bases from J, leaving 11 bases between. This CDR3 region has 16 residues. Germline CDR1 is SGDLS and CDR2 is YYNGEE. The CDR3: CASSVGLALNTGELFF. CDR3 nucleotide sequence: TGTGCCAGCAGCGTAGGGCTAGCGCTCAACACCGGGGAGCTGTTTTTT.

V is TRBV27 and J is TRBJ2-7, with 10 bases lining up with TRBD1. The germline V gene has CDR1 MNHEY and CDR2 SMNVEV (reference sequence). The ends lost 3 bases at V and 2 bases at J; junction bases unmatched: 1. The CDR3 has 14 residues. The CDR3, as DNA: TGTGCCAGCAGTTTCGGGACAGGGGCCTACGAGCAGTACTTC. Its protein product is CASSFGTGAYEQYF.

DNA for the CDR3: TGCGCCAGCAGCGAGGATTCAGGGGTCAACACCGGGGAGCTGTTTTTT. Its translation is CASSEDSGVNTGELFF. The chain joins TRBV5-1 to TRBJ2-2; tentative D call: TRBD1 (6 bases). The V end was cut by 4 bases, the J end by 2 bases, with 15 bases between. Looked up from germline, CDR1 is SGHRS and CDR2 is YFSETQ. This CDR3 contains 16 residues. Combining the CDR3 with reference TRBV5-1 and TRBJ2-2 gives the whole variable domain KAGVTQTPRYLIKTRGQQVTLSCSPISGHRSVSWYQQTPGQGLQFLFEYFSETQRNKGNFPGRFSGRQFSNSRSEMNVSTLELGDSALYLCASSEDSGVNTGELFFGEGSRLTVL.

The rearrangement uses TRBV2 and TRBJ1-3; 7 positions match TRBD1. The CDR3 is 15 amino acids. The germline CDR1 and CDR2 sequences are SNHLY and FYNNEI. V dropped 3 bases and J dropped 3; count of bases not matched to a gene: 5. CDR3 region: CASSEMTGSGNTIYF. CDR3 sequence (DNA): TGTGCCAGCAGTGAGATGACAGGGAGTGGAAACACCATATATTTT.

This chain uses TRBV5-1 with TRBJ2-7; a weak D match, TRBD1 (6 bases). Trimming shortened V by 3 bases and J by 7 bases, and 8 bases separated the two germline ends. CDR3 length: 11 amino acids. Germline V gene sequence: CDR1 SGHRS, CDR2 YFSETQ. CDR3 sequence: CASSSQGEQYF. DNA of the CDR3: TGCGCCAGCAGCTCCCAGGGGGAGCAGTACTTC.

The rearrangement links TRBV14 to TRBJ1-1; maybe TRBD1 (6 bases). Germline CDR1 reads SGHDN; CDR2 reads FVKESK. V lost 0 bases and J 1 base, leaving 9 bases between the germline ends. The CDR3 sequence is 15 residues long. As DNA, the CDR3 is TGTGCCAGCAGCCAAGAGCAGGGGTGGAACACTGAAGCTTTCTTT. Protein product: CASSQEQGWNTEAFF.

The genes are TRBV14 and TRBJ1-1; D is possibly TRBD1 (5 bases). The germline V gene has CDR1 SGHDN and CDR2 FVKESK. The CDR3 consists of 14 residues. The V end was cut by 1 base, the J end by 2 bases, with 8 bases between. DNA for the CDR3: TGTGCCAGCAGCCAAGGGGGCGCTAACACTGAAGCTTTCTTT. Translating it yields CASSQGGANTEAFF.

CDR3 in amino acids: CASSVNNEQFF. The CDR3 nucleotides read TGTGCCAGCAGCGTAAACAATGAGCAGTTCTTC. This rearrangement joins TRBV7-9 to TRBJ2-1; D is unresolved. V was shortened by 5 bases and J by 5 bases, with 4 bases between the two germline ends. CDR3 size: 11 residues. In germline, CDR1 is SEHNR, CDR2 FQNEAQ (reference sequence). Looking up the rest from reference TRBV7-9 and TRBJ2-1 gives the full variable domain: DTGVSQNPRHKITKRGQNVTFRCDPISEHNRLYWYRQTLGQGPEFLTYFQNEAQLEKSRLLSDRFSAERPKGSFSTLEIQRTEQGDSAMYLCASSVNNEQFFGPGTRLTVL.

The chain links TRBV19 to TRBJ2-7; D possibly corresponds to TRBD1 (5 bases). Trimming removed 7 bases from V and 4 bases from J, with 17 bases in between. From germline, CDR1 is LNHDA and CDR2 SQIVND (reference sequence). The length of the CDR3 is 14 residues. Written as DNA, the CDR3 is TGTGCCAGTACCTCAGGGTCCTCTATGTACGAGCAGTACTTC. Encoded protein: CASTSGSSMYEQYF.

In this sample, this clone turned up a few times. The gene calls are TRBV2 and TRBJ1-1; no definite D call. Germline CDR1 reads SNHLY; CDR2 reads FYNNEI. This CDR3 is 10 amino acids long. Deletions cut 4 bases from V and 8 bases from J, with 5 bases between. DNA of the CDR3: TGTGCCAGCAGTGCGGGAGAAGCTTTCTTT. This encodes CASSAGEAFF.

This chain uses TRBV7-9 with TRBJ2-1; TRBD1 matches 7 bases. This CDR3 spans 15 amino acids. The germline CDR1 and CDR2 sequences are SEHNR and FQNEAQ (reference sequence). After removal of 6 bases from V and 4 bases from J, the junction contained 9 bases not matched to a gene. The CDR3 loop is CASSPPGTEYNEQFF. As DNA, the CDR3 is TGTGCCAGCAGTCCGCCCGGGACAGAGTACAATGAGCAGTTCTTC.

The DNA for the CDR3 is TGTGCCAGTAGGACTAGCGCACAATCGGATACGCAGTATTTT. It yields the protein CASRTSAQSDTQYF. The rearrangement joins TRBV19 to TRBJ2-3; 8 nucleotides line up with TRBD2. The CDR3 consists of 14 residues. The V segment lost 6 bases and the J segment 6 bases; nucleotides outside the gene matches: 8. Germline CDR1 and CDR2: LNHDA and SQIVND (reference sequence). Full variable domain (outside the CDR3, taken from reference TRBV19 and TRBJ2-3): DGGITQSPKYLFRKEGQNVTLSCEQNLNHDAMYWYRQDPGQGLRLIYYSQIVNDFQKGDIAEGYSVSREKKESFPLTVTSAQKNPTAFYLCASRTSAQSDTQYFGPGTRLTVL.

This chain uses TRBV19 with TRBJ1-1; 8 bases match TRBD1. Trimming took 6 bases from V and 10 from J; bases not matched to a gene: 7. CDR1 LNHDA and CDR2 SQIVND come from the germline V gene (reference sequence). The length of the CDR3 is 12 residues. The CDR3 nucleotides are TGTGCCAGTAGCCCCGACAGGGGTGGAGCTTTCTTT. Amino acid sequence: CASSPDRGGAFF.